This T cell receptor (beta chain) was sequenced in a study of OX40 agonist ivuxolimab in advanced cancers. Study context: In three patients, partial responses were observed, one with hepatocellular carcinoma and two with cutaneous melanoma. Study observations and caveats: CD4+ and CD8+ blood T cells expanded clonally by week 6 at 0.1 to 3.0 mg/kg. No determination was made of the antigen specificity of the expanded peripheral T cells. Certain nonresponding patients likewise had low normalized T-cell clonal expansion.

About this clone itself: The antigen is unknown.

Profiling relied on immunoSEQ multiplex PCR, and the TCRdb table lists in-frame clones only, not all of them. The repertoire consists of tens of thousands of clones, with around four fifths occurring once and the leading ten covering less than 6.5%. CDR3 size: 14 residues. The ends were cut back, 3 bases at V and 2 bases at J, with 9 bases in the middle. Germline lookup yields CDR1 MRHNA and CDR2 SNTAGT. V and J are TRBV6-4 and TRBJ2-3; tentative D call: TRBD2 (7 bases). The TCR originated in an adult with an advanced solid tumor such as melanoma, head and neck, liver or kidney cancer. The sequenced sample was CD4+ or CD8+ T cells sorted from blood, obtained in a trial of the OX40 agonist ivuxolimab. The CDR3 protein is CASSERGATDTQYF. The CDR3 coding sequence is TGTGCCAGCAGTGAACGGGGGGCCACAGATACGCAGTATTTT.